The present T cell receptor (beta chain) was sequenced within a study of shared clonotypes between healthy human individuals. Remarks on this clone: Its specificity is unknown.

Overall study findings and caveats: Exclusively blood specimens were collected; tissue repertoires likely differ.

Repertoires were generated with immunoSEQ multiplex PCR, while TCRdb's copy carries only in-frame clones and drops some. The table includes a few million clones, around 92% detected once. This CDR3 has 15 residues. The germline V gene encodes CDR1 SGDLS and CDR2 YYNGEE. The ends lost 1 base at V and 7 bases at J; junction bases unmatched: 8. Memory CD4+ cells were the fraction left after CD45RA+ naive selection. This sequence joins TRBV9 and TRBJ2-1; 7 nucleotides match TRBD1. The receptor was derived from a man aged 18 to 30 in good health. Some clones in this sample may be carry-over from other donors' samples. Sample: naive CD4+ T cells from PBMCs. Subset: CD45RA+ positively selected. In DNA, the CDR3 is TGTGCCAGCAGCGTAACAGGGGAGTCCTCAAATGAGCAGTTCTTC. As protein: CASSVTGESSNEQFF.